This TCR beta chain was sequenced for a study of OX40 agonist ivuxolimab in advanced cancers. Study summary: Recorded diagnoses for dose-escalation patients were hepatocellular carcinoma, melanoma, renal cell or head and neck cancer. Overall study findings and caveats: Which antigen the expanded peripheral T cells recognized is unknown.

Note on this clone: The antigen remains undetermined.

Some clones are missing from TCRdb's copy, which holds only in-frame ones; the method was immunoSEQ multiplex PCR. In the table there are approximately 70,000 clones, 75% to 90% of which are singletons. Trimming removed 0 bases at V and 2 bases at J, with 5 bases between. Germline values: CDR1 SGHRS, CDR2 YFSETQ. CDR3 size: 14 residues. The V gene is TRBV5-1, the J gene TRBJ2-2; D is ambiguous. This material consisted of CD4+ or CD8+ T cells sorted from blood, taken in a trial of the OX40 agonist ivuxolimab. The sequence was collected from an adult with an advanced solid tumor such as melanoma, head and neck, liver or kidney cancer. The DNA of the CDR3 is TGCGCCAGCAGCTTGGGGGATAACACCGGGGAGCTGTTTTTT. Residues: CASSLGDNTGELFF.